This record looks at one T cell receptor (beta chain) sequence and its context. This entry belongs to a study of blood T cell repertoires in COVID-19. Study context: From T cells, B-cell-depleted T cells, or PBMCs came the material, which was cDNA or gDNA.

Clinical history as reported by participants underpinned cohort assignment. Symptom resolution, clearance, or two negative PCRs marked donors in Cohort 3 as recovered. In the original workflow: Estimation of nucleated cell counts relied on the amplification of reference gene primers. Repertoires were generated with immunoSEQ multiplex PCR, while TCRdb's copy carries only in-frame clones and drops some. V and J calls plus clone size are reproduced from that table; the DNA served to infer D and trimming. The sample includes hundreds of thousands of clones, about 89% seen only once; the top ten take around 4%. This CDR3 has 16 amino acids. V lost 5 bases and J lost 4, with 20 bases in between. The germline V gene encodes CDR1 MNHEY and CDR2 SVGEGT.

This receptor was obtained from a woman aged 25 to 45 who had recovered from COVID-19. The source material was PBMCs or T cells enriched from blood (not recorded which). The gene calls are TRBV6-2 or TRBV6-3 and TRBJ1-2; maybe TRBD1 (6 bases). The CDR3 protein is CASSQARSGVSYGYTF. CDR3 coding DNA: TGTGCCAGCAGTCAAGCGCGGTCAGGGGTTAGCTATGGCTACACCTTC.